These 11 T cell receptor beta chains came from one sample sequenced in a study of spatial heterogeneity in lung cancer. Time point defined: blood at routine non-recurrence follow-up after resection. Unsorted tumor, nontumor lung tissue or cryopreserved PBMC supplied the whole RNA. TCRdb analysed the 5' RACE reads with MiXCR anew, one entry per CDR3 protein. The repertoire includes under 30,000 distinct CDR3 sequences, roughly 6% of them detected once, and around 20% sits in the top ten. The sample here was PBMCs, taken at follow-up. Receptor source: a male donor with early-stage non-small cell lung cancer.

There are many counts of this clonotype. The CDR3 sequence: CASSGTEKFNYGYTF. The CDR3 DNA follows: TGTGCCAGCAGCGGGACAGAAAAATTTAACTATGGCTACACCTTC. This chain uses TRBV6-2 or TRBV6-3 with TRBJ1-2; 7 bases fit TRBD1. Trimming took 6 bases from V and 1 from J; bases not matched to a gene: 8. The germline gives CDR1 MNHEY, CDR2 SVGEGT. The CDR3 is made up of 15 amino acids.

This clonotype was seen a handful of times. The chain combines TRBV5-5 with TRBJ2-7, with 7 bases fitting TRBD1. V was clipped by 0 bases and J by 0 bases; unmatched bases: 9. The CDR3 sequence is 17 residues long. Germline CDR1 and CDR2: SGHKS and YYEKEE (reference sequence). This CDR3 is CASSLALGQLSSYEQYV. The CDR3 nucleotides read TGTGCCAGCAGCTTGGCCTTGGGACAGCTAAGCTCCTACGAGCAGTACGTC.

This clonotype appeared a few times. Relative to the germline gene, one junction end is altered; a read error may explain this. This chain connects TRBV7-7 to TRBJ2-2; D may be TRBD1 (6 bases). This CDR3 contains 14 residues. The germline CDR1 and CDR2 sequences are SSHAT and FNYEAQ (reference sequence). CDR3: CASMGAANTGELFF. Written as DNA, the CDR3 is TGTGCTAGCATGGGGGCCGCGAACACCGGGGAGCTGTTTTTT.

The DNA for the CDR3 is TGTGCCAGCAGGGTTGCGGGGAGAATCCAAGAGACCCAGTACTTC. Protein product: CASRVAGRIQETQYF. This chain joins TRBV2 and TRBJ2-5, with D possibly being TRBD2 (6 bases). The CDR3 runs 15 residues. Trimming stripped 6 bases from V and 1 base from J, with 15 bases between. Germline V gene data show CDR1 as SNHLY and CDR2 as FYNNEI.

The rearrangement uses TRBV20-1 and TRBJ1-5; the D is unclear. Trimming removed 0 bases at V and 0 bases at J, with 3 bases between. CDR1 is DFQATT, CDR2 SNEGSKA, per germline (reference sequence). The CDR3 contains 13 residues. The CDR3 DNA reads as TGCAGTGCTAGAGACAGTAGCAATCAGCCCCAGCATTTT. Amino acids: CSARDSSNQPQHF.

This clonotype was seen a few times. The chain joins TRBV11-3 to TRBJ2-1, with D perhaps matching TRBD1 (6 bases). The CDR3 covers 16 residues. The germline gives CDR1 SGHNT, CDR2 YENEEA. The germline V and J ends were trimmed by 4 bases and 2 bases, with 15 bases remaining between them. Written as DNA, the CDR3 is TGTGCCAGCAGCTCCTTCGTCAGGGGACCCTACAATGAGCAGTTCTTC. Translated: CASSSFVRGPYNEQFF.

This clonotype occurred many times. The rearrangement uses TRBV5-1 and TRBJ2-4, with D perhaps TRBD2 (5 bases). Per germline, CDR1 SGHRS and CDR2 YFSETQ. This CDR3 is built from 9 residues. V lost 10 bases and J 7 bases, leaving 6 bases between the germline ends. CDR3 DNA sequence: TGCGCCGGGGAGAACATTCAGTACTTC. Translating it yields CAGENIQYF.

This clonotype has ten or more counts. V gene TRBV2 combines with J gene TRBJ2-7; 14 bases line up with TRBD2. V was pared by 11 bases and J by 6 bases, with 6 bases of the junction left unmatched. The CDR3 extends over 13 amino acids. From germline, CDR1 is SNHLY and CDR2 FYNNEI. DNA of the CDR3: TGTGCCGTAGGGACTAGCGGGAGAGGCGAGCAGTACGTC. Translated, it gives CAVGTSGRGEQYV.

This clonotype was recorded many times. The rearrangement uses TRBV7-9 and TRBJ2-1; D not resolved. V was clipped by 5 bases and J by 0 bases, with 11 bases between them. CDR1 and CDR2 from the germline V gene are SEHNR and FQNEAQ (reference sequence). CDR3 length equals 15 residues. CDR3 sequence (DNA): TGTGCCAGCAGCCGTTCTGGCAGCTCCTACAATGAGCAGTTCTTC. Translated, it gives CASSRSGSSYNEQFF.

This clonotype was recorded at least ten times. This chain links TRBV18 with TRBJ1-2, with D unclear. The CDR3 is 10 residues long. Germline CDR1 is KGHSH and CDR2 is LQKENI. The germline V and J ends were trimmed by 3 bases and 8 bases, with 4 bases remaining between them. CDR3 in DNA: TGTGCCAGCTCACCGAACGGCTACACCTTC. This codes for CASSPNGYTF.

This clonotype was seen many times. The chain joins TRBV5-8 to TRBJ2-3; TRBD1 aligns across 8 bases. Germline CDR1 and CDR2: SGHTS and YDEGEE. This CDR3 contains 16 residues. Germline trimming cut 4 bases from V and 4 bases from J; bases unmatched to any gene: 11. The CDR3: CASSPGTGNRADTQYF. In DNA, the CDR3 is TGTGCCAGCAGCCCCGGGACAGGAAACCGGGCAGATACGCAGTATTTT.